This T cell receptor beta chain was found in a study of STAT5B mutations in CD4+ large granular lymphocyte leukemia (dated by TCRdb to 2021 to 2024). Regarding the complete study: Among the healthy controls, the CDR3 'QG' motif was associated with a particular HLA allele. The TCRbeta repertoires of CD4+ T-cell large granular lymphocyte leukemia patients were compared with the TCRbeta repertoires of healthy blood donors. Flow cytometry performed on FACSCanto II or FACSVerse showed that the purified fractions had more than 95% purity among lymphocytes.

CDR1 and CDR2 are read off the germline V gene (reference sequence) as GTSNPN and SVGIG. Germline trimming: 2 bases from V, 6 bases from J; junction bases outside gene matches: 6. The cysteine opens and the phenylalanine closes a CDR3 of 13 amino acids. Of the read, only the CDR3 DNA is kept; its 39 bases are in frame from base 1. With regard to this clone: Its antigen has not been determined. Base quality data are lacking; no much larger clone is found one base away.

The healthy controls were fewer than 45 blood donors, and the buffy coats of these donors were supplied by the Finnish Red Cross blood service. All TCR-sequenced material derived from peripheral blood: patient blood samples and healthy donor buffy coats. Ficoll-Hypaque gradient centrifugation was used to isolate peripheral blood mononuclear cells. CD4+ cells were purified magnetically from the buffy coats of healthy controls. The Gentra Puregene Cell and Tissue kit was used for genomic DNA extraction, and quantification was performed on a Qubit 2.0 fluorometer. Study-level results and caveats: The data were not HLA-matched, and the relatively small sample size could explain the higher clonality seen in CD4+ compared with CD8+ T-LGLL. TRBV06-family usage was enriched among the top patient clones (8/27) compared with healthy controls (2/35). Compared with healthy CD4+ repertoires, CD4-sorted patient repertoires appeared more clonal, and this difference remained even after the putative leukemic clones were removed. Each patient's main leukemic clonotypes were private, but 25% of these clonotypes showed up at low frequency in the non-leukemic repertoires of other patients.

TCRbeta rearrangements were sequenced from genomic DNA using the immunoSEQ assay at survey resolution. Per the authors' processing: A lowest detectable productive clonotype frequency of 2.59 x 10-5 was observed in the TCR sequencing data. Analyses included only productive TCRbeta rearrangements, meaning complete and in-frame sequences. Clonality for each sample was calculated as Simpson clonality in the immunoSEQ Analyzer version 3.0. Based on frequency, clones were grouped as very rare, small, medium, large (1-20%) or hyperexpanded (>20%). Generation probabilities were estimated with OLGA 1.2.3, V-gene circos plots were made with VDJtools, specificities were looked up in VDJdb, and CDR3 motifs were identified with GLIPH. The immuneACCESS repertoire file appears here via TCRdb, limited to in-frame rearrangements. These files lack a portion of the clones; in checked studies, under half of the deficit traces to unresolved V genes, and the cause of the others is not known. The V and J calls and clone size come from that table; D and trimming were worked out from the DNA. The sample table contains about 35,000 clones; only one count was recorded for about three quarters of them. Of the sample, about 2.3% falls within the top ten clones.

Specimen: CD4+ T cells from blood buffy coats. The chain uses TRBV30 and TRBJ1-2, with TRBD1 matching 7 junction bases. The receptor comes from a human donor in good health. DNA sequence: TGTGCCTGGAGTCCCGGCAGGGGGGATGGCTACACCTTC. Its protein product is CAWSPGRGDGYTF.